The present T cell receptor beta chain was sequenced within a study of cytomegalovirus exposure and HLA in healthy donors. At the level of the study: The Caucasian-associated ancestry cluster contained 81% of the 300 to 400 genotyped donors.

Study-wide results and limits: Prediction of most subjects' HLA-A and HLA-B alleles by TCR beta sequences was reportedly accurate. Trimming of TCR beta V- and J-genes showed a link, identified in a later analysis, to a missense DCLRE1C variant. High specificity and sensitivity for cytomegalovirus status were reported for the classifier.

Remarks on this clone: The antigen is unknown.

This PCR relied on a set of 60 Vbeta primers and 13 Jbeta primers. Assay: immunoSEQ multiplex PCR; the TCRdb copy retains only in-frame clones and omits some. The sample includes fewer than 85,000 clones, about 79% of them seen just once. The TCR originated in a man between 18 and 29 years old in good health and CMV-seropositive. The sample was PBMCs.

The CDR3 reads CASSLPLAGGSSYNEQFF. CDR3 bases: TGTGCCAGCAGTCTACCCCTAGCGGGAGGATCGTCGTACAATGAGCAGTTCTTC. The chain links TRBV5-4 to TRBJ2-1; 11 nucleotides agree with TRBD2. Unmatched junction bases numbered 14, after V lost 5 bases and J lost 4 bases. The CDR3 is 18 residues long. Germline assignment: CDR1 SGHNT and CDR2 YYREEE (reference sequence).